The sample holds many counts of the clone carrying this TCR beta chain. Its antigen remains unidentified. The CDR3 covers 15 residues. V was pared by 1 base and J by 5 bases, with 14 bases between. Per germline, CDR1 SGHTA and CDR2 FQGNSA. TCRdb independently ran MiXCR on the multiplex PCR reads; one entry per CDR3 protein. In the table there are about 13,000 distinct CDR3 sequences, 40% to 55% of which are singletons. These data are taken from a study of breast tumors, draining lymph nodes, adjacent tissues. Study findings and constraints: Tumor T cell lymph node origin was a supported hypothesis, not proven. Tumor repertoires ranked between lymph nodes and nontumor tissue in diversity, with V and J gene preferences. Compared with basal-like, luminal-like tumors shared significantly more repertoire with nontumor tissue.

This sequence was found in a female donor with breast cancer. Some clones in this sample may be carry-over from other donors' samples. This chain uses TRBV7-2 with TRBJ2-5; D is unresolved. The sequenced material came from tumor-adjacent breast tissue. CDR3 residues: CASSLGPLPGETQYF. In DNA, the CDR3 is TGTGCCAGCAGCTTAGGTCCCCTTCCCGGGGAGACCCAGTACTTC.